The present TCR beta chain was sequenced within a study of beta chain features in type 1 diabetes. Notes on the study in general: TCRB CDR3 length was moderately but significantly reduced in all four CD4+ subsets of Type 1 diabetes patients. At VDJ recombination sites, type 1 diabetes patients had fewer insertions and more deleted nucleotides.

A note on this clone: No antigen is known for it.

Sequencing targeted expressed TCRB transcripts, as all isolated RNA had been reverse transcribed. Method: immunoSEQ multiplex PCR; TCRdb's copy keeps in-frame clones and lacks some. The table includes roughly 700,000 clones, around 15% detected once. The CDR3 is 15 amino acids. V shed 8 bases and J 4 bases; nucleotides not matched to a gene: 9. CDR1 and CDR2 (germline): WSHSY, SAAADI. This receptor was taken from a man aged 18 to 35 with type 1 diabetes. The sample consisted of naive CD4+ T cells from blood. V usage is TRBV10-2 and J usage is TRBJ2-2; the match to TRBD1 covers 8 bases. CDR3 bases: TGCGCCAGCCGACCGGACAGGGTGGGCACCGGGGAGCTGTTTTTT. Its protein is CASRPDRVGTGELFF.